This T cell receptor (beta chain) was captured in a study of radiotherapy plus CTLA-4 blockade in lung cancer. Study-wide background: The study recorded objective responses in less than 20% of patients and disease control in around 33%.

This clone was observed a single time. Antigen specificity is unknown. It was focal radiation plus CTLA-4 blockade with ipilimumab that patients with chemo-refractory metastatic non-small-cell lung cancer received. Method: immunoSEQ multiplex PCR; TCRdb's copy keeps in-frame clones and lacks some. The table lists more than 25,000 clones, approximately 80% of them singletons. Study observations and caveats: Tumor-derived TCR clones expanded in blood after radiotherapy plus ipilimumab. Alongside interferon-beta, early blood T cell clone dynamics were reportedly the best predictor of response.

Germline V lookup: CDR1 SGHRS, CDR2 YFSETQ. CDR3 length: 15 residues. J gave up 8 bases and V 0 bases, and 7 bases lay outside the gene matches. This TCR derives from a human donor with non-small cell lung cancer who had stable disease on radiotherapy plus ipilimumab. The chain links TRBV5-1 to TRBJ2-1, with 8 bases matching TRBD1. Specimen: peripheral blood, collected from a patient treated with radiotherapy plus ipilimumab. The CDR3 loop reads CASSLADRVVDEQFF. The CDR3 nucleotides are TGCGCCAGCAGCTTGGCGGACAGGGTAGTTGATGAGCAGTTCTTC.